This T cell receptor beta chain was sequenced for a study of blood T cell repertoires in COVID-19. Overall study: COVID-19 samples, acute and convalescent, were from the United States, Italy and Spain.

V lost 1 base, J lost 6 bases, and 13 bases lay in between. There are 14 residues in the CDR3. Germline V lookup: CDR1 LGHDT, CDR2 YNNKEL (reference sequence). This clone was detected a few times. As processed by the authors: Reference gene primer amplification gave estimated nucleated cell counts. The table came from immunoSEQ multiplex PCR; TCRdb's copy has only in-frame clones and leaves some out. V and J calls and clone size come straight from that table; D and trimming were deduced from the DNA. Of 300,000 to 350,000 clones in the sample, more than 70% are singletons; the top ten hold about 3%. The sequence was obtained from a man aged 30-40 years with active or convalescent COVID-19. The specimen was peripheral blood. The chain is built from TRBV3-1 (or the pseudogene TRBV3-2) and TRBJ2-7, with D tentatively TRBD2 (6 bases). The CDR3 bases are TGTGCCAGCAGCCAAGCTCCGGGACTTTTCGAGCAGTACTTC. It specifies CASSQAPGLFEQYF.